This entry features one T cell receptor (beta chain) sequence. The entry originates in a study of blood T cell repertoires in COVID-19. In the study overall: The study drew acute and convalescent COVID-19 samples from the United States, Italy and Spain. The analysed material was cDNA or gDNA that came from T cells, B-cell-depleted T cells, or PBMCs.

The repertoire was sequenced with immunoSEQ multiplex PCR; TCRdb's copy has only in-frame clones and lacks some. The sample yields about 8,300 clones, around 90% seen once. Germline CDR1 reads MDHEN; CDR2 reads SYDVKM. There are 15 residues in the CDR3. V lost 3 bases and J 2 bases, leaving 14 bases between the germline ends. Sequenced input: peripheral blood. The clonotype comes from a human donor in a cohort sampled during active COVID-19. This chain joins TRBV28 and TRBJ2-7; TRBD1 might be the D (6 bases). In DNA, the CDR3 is TGTGCCAGCAGTTTCATGCAGGGGTCAACCTACGAGCAGTACTTC. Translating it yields CASSFMQGSTYEQYF.